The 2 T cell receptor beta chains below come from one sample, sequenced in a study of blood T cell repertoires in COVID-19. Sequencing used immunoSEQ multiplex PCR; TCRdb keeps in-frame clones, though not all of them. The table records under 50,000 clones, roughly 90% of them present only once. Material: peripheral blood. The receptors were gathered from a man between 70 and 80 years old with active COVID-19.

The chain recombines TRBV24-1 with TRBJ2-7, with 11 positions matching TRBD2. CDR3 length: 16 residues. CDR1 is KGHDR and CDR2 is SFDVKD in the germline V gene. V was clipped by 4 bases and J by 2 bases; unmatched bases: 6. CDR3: CATSESGTSGTYEQYF. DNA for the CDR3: TGTGCCACCAGTGAGTCCGGGACTAGCGGTACCTACGAGCAGTACTTC.

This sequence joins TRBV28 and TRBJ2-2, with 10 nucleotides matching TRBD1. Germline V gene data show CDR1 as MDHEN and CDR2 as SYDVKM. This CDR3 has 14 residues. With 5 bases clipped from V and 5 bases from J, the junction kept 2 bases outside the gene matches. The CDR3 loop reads CASSRDRGTGELFF. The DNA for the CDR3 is TGTGCCAGCAGTAGGGACAGGGGAACCGGGGAGCTGTTTTTT.